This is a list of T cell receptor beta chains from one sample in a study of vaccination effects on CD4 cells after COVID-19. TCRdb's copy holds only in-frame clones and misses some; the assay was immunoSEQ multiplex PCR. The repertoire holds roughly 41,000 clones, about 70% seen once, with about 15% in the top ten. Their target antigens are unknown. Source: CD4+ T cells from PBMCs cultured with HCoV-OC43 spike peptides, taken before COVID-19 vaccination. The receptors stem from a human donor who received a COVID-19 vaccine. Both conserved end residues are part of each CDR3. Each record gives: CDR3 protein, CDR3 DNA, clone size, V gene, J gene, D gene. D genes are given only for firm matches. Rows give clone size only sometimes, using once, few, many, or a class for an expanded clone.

cdr3_aa: CASSLFLATDTQYF
cdr3_nt: TGCGCCAGCAGCTTGTTCCTAGCTACGGATACGCAGTATTTT
clone_size: .
v_call: TRBV5-1
j_call: TRBJ2-3
d_call: .

cdr3_aa: CASSAGTFDGETQYF
cdr3_nt: TGTGCCAGCAGTGCAGGGACATTCGACGGAGAGACCCAGTACTTC
clone_size: once
v_call: TRBV5-8
j_call: TRBJ2-5
d_call: .

cdr3_aa: CASSWITPSSYNEQFF
cdr3_nt: TGCGCCAGCAGCTGGATTACACCGAGCTCCTACAATGAGCAGTTCTTC
clone_size: few
v_call: TRBV5-1
j_call: TRBJ2-1
d_call: .

cdr3_aa: CASSDPGSEVRQGSPEATEAFF
cdr3_nt: TGTGCCAGCAGTGACCCCGGGTCAGAGGTCAGGCAGGGCTCCCCCGAGGCCACTGAAGCTTTCTTT
clone_size: .
v_call: TRBV6-4
j_call: TRBJ1-1
d_call: .

cdr3_aa: CASTTGRTGEKLFF
cdr3_nt: TGTGCCAGTACGACAGGGCGAACTGGCGAAAAACTGTTTTTT
clone_size: .
v_call: TRBV19
j_call: TRBJ1-4
d_call: TRBD1

cdr3_aa: CASSLGGAVSYNSPLHF
cdr3_nt: TGTGCCAGCAGCCTCGGGGGGGCAGTGTCCTATAATTCACCCCTCCACTTT
clone_size: once
v_call: TRBV5-4
j_call: TRBJ1-6
d_call: .

cdr3_aa: CAISDNRPNTEAFF
cdr3_nt: TGTGCCATCAGTGACAACAGGCCGAACACTGAAGCTTTCTTT
clone_size: few
v_call: TRBV10-3
j_call: TRBJ1-1
d_call: .

cdr3_aa: CASSGYGIEAFF
cdr3_nt: TGTGCCAGCAGCGGGTACGGGATTGAAGCTTTCTTT
clone_size: .
v_call: TRBV11-2
j_call: TRBJ1-1
d_call: .

cdr3_aa: CASSMGGTYNEKLFF
cdr3_nt: TGTGCCAGTAGTATGGGGGGAACCTATAATGAAAAACTGTTTTTT
clone_size: .
v_call: TRBV19
j_call: TRBJ1-4
d_call: .

cdr3_aa: CATSGQGRTEAFF
cdr3_nt: TGTGCCACCAGCGGACAGGGGCGGACTGAAGCTTTCTTT
clone_size: few
v_call: TRBV15
j_call: TRBJ1-1
d_call: TRBD1

cdr3_aa: CASGLAQTGGGSYNEQFF
cdr3_nt: TGTGCTAGTGGTTTGGCCCAGACAGGCGGCGGCTCCTACAATGAGCAGTTCTTC
clone_size: .
v_call: TRBV12-5
j_call: TRBJ2-1
d_call: .

cdr3_aa: CASSSGLWGTGPFSYEQYF
cdr3_nt: TGTGCCAGCAGTTCAGGGCTTTGGGGTACAGGACCATTTTCCTACGAGCAGTACTTC
clone_size: .
v_call: TRBV27
j_call: TRBJ2-7
d_call: .

cdr3_aa: CASRTGQGIYGYTF
cdr3_nt: TGTGCCAGCAGGACGGGACAGGGAATCTATGGCTACACCTTC
clone_size: once
v_call: TRBV6-5
j_call: TRBJ1-2
d_call: TRBD1

cdr3_aa: CASSLGEDGNTIYF
cdr3_nt: TGCGCCAGCAGCTTGGGGGAAGACGGAAACACCATATATTTT
clone_size: .
v_call: TRBV5-1
j_call: TRBJ1-3
d_call: .

cdr3_aa: CAWSGRDNSGANVLTF
cdr3_nt: TGTGCCTGGAGTGGCCGGGATAACTCTGGGGCCAACGTCCTGACTTTC
clone_size: once
v_call: TRBV30
j_call: TRBJ2-6
d_call: .

cdr3_aa: CASSPRDGGNTIYF
cdr3_nt: TGTGCCAGCTCACCACGAGACGGTGGAAACACCATATATTTT
clone_size: .
v_call: TRBV18
j_call: TRBJ1-3
d_call: .

cdr3_aa: CASSSPGGTGGVLANYGYTF
cdr3_nt: TGTGCCAGCAGCTCCCCAGGCGGCACAGGGGGCGTTTTAGCTAACTATGGCTACACCTTC
clone_size: .
v_call: TRBV5-5
j_call: TRBJ1-2
d_call: TRBD1

cdr3_aa: CASSLRETQYF
cdr3_nt: TGTGCCAGCAGTTTGAGGGAGACCCAGTACTTC
clone_size: few
v_call: TRBV27
j_call: TRBJ2-5
d_call: .

cdr3_aa: CASSEGQGGSTDTQYF
cdr3_nt: TGTGCCAGCAGTGAGGGACAGGGCGGGAGCACAGATACGCAGTATTTT
clone_size: few
v_call: TRBV6-4
j_call: TRBJ2-3
d_call: TRBD1

cdr3_aa: CASRTGTQNNEQFF
cdr3_nt: TGTGCCAGCCGCACCGGGACTCAAAACAATGAGCAGTTCTTC
clone_size: .
v_call: TRBV18
j_call: TRBJ2-1
d_call: .

cdr3_aa: CASSQDPQGRGLRGGPQHF
cdr3_nt: TGCGCCAGCAGCCAGGACCCCCAGGGCAGGGGGCTACGAGGCGGGCCCCAGCATTTT
clone_size: .
v_call: TRBV4-1
j_call: TRBJ1-5
d_call: TRBD1

cdr3_aa: CASSPLDGTYEQYF
cdr3_nt: TGTGCCAGCTCACCATTGGACGGAACCTACGAGCAGTACTTC
clone_size: few
v_call: TRBV18
j_call: TRBJ2-7
d_call: .

cdr3_aa: CASSLGVMGSGVEGYF
cdr3_nt: TGTGCCAGCAGCTTAGGTGTAATGGGGAGTGGCGTGGAGGGGTACTTC
clone_size: .
v_call: TRBV7-8
j_call: TRBJ2-5
d_call: .

cdr3_aa: CASSPRGDTQYF
cdr3_nt: TGTGCCAGCAGCCCCAGGGGAGATACGCAGTATTTT
clone_size: few
v_call: TRBV12-3/TRBV12-4
j_call: TRBJ2-3
d_call: .

cdr3_aa: CAIYREGGGEQYF
cdr3_nt: TGTGCCATCTATCGCGAGGGGGGAGGCGAGCAGTACTTC
clone_size: .
v_call: TRBV10-3
j_call: TRBJ2-7
d_call: .

cdr3_aa: CASSLGQGPTNEKLFF
cdr3_nt: TGCGCCAGCAGCCTTGGACAGGGGCCAACAAATGAAAAACTGTTTTTT
clone_size: .
v_call: TRBV5-1
j_call: TRBJ1-4
d_call: TRBD1

cdr3_aa: CASSYSGPATNEKLFF
cdr3_nt: TGTGCCAGCAGTTACTCGGGACCTGCAACTAATGAAAAACTGTTTTTT
clone_size: once
v_call: TRBV6-5
j_call: TRBJ1-4
d_call: .

cdr3_aa: CASSGSVLPSGNTIYF
cdr3_nt: TGTGCCAGCAGCGGGTCAGTCCTCCCCTCTGGAAACACCATATATTTT
clone_size: few
v_call: TRBV7-9
j_call: TRBJ1-3
d_call: .